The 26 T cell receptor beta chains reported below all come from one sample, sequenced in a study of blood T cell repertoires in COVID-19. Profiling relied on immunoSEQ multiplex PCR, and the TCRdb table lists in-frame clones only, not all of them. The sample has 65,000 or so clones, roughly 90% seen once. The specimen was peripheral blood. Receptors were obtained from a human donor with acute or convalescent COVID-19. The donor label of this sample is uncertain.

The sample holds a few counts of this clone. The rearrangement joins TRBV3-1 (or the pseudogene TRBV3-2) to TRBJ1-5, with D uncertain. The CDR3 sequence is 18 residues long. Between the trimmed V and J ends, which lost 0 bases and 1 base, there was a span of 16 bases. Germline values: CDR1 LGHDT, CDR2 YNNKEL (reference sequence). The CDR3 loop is CASSQEGGQPLSNQPQHF. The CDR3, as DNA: TGTGCCAGCAGCCAAGAGGGAGGGCAGCCTTTAAGCAATCAGCCCCAGCATTTT.

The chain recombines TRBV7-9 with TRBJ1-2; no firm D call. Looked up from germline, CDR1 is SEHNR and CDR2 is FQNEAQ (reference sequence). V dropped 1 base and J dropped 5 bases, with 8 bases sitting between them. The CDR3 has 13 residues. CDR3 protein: CASSLGAGYGYTF. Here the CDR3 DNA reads TGTGCCAGCAGCTTAGGAGCGGGGTATGGCTACACCTTC.

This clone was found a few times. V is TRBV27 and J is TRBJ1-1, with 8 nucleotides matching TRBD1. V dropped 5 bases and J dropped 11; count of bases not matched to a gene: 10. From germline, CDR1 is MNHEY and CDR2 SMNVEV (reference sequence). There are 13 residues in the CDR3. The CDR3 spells CASSPRQGSGAFF. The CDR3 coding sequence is TGTGCCAGCAGTCCGAGACAGGGGAGTGGGGCTTTCTTT.

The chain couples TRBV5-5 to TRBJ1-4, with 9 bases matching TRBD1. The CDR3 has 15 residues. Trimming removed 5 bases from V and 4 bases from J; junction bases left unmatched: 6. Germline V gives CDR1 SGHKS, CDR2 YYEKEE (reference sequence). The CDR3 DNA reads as TGTGCCAGCAGTCCTCGACAGGGGGATAATGAAAAACTGTTTTTT. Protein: CASSPRQGDNEKLFF.

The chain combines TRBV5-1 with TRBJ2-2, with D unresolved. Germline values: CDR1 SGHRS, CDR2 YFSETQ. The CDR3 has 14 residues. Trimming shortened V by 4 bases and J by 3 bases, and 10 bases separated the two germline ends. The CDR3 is CASSPLRDTGELFF. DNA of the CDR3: TGCGCCAGCAGCCCCCTACGGGACACCGGGGAGCTGTTTTTT.

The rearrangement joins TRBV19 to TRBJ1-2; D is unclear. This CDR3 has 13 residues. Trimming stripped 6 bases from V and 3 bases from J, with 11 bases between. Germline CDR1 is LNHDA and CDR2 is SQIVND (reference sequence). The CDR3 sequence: CASRELADYGYTF. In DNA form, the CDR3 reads TGTGCCAGTAGGGAGCTAGCGGACTATGGCTACACCTTC. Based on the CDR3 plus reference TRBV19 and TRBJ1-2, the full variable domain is DGGITQSPKYLFRKEGQNVTLSCEQNLNHDAMYWYRQDPGQGLRLIYYSQIVNDFQKGDIAEGYSVSREKKESFPLTVTSAQKNPTAFYLCASRELADYGYTFGSGTRLTVV.

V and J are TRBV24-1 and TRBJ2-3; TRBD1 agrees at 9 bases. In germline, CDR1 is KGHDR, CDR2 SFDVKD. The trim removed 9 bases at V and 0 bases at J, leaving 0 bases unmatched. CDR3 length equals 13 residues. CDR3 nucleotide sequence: TGTGCCACCGGGACAGGGAGCACAGATACGCAGTATTTT. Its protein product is CATGTGSTDTQYF.

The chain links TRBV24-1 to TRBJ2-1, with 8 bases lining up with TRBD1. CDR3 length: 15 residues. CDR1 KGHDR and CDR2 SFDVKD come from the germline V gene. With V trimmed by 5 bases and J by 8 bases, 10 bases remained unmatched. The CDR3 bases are TGTGCCACCAGTGGTCGACAGGGGTCCCTCGATGAGCAGTTCTTC. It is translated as CATSGRQGSLDEQFF.

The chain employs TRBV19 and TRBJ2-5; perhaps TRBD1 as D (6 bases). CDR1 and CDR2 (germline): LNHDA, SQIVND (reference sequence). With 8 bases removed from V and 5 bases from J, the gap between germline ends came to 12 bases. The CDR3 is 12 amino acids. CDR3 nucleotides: TGTGCCAGTGGACAGACTCGGGAGACCCAGTACTTC. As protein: CASGQTRETQYF.

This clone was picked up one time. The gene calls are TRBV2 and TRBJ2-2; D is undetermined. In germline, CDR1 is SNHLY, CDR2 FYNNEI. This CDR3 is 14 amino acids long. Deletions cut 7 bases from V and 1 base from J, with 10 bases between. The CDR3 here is CASTLDRNTGELFF. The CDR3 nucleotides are TGTGCCAGCACCCTAGATAGGAACACCGGGGAGCTGTTTTTT. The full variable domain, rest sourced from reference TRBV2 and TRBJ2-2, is EPEVTQTPSHQVTQMGQEVILRCVPISNHLYFYWYRQILGQKVEFLVSFYNNEISEKSEIFDDQFSVERPDGSNFTLKIRSTKLEDSAMYFCASTLDRNTGELFFGEGSRLTVL.

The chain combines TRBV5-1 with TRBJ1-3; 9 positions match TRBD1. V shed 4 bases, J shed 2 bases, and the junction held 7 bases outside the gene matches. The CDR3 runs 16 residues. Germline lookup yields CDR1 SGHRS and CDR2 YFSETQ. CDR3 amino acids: CASSAGTGNAGNTIYF. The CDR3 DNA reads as TGCGCCAGCAGCGCTGGGACAGGGAACGCTGGAAACACCATATATTTT. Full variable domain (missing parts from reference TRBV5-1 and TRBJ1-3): KAGVTQTPRYLIKTRGQQVTLSCSPISGHRSVSWYQQTPGQGLQFLFEYFSETQRNKGNFPGRFSGRQFSNSRSEMNVSTLELGDSALYLCASSAGTGNAGNTIYFGEGSWLTVV.

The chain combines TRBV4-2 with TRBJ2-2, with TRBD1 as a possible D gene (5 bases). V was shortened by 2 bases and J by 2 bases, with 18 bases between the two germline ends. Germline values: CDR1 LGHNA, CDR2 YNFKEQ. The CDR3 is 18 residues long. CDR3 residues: CASSQHPEGVLNTGELFF. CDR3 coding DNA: TGTGCCAGCAGCCAACACCCTGAAGGGGTCCTAAACACCGGGGAGCTGTTTTTT.

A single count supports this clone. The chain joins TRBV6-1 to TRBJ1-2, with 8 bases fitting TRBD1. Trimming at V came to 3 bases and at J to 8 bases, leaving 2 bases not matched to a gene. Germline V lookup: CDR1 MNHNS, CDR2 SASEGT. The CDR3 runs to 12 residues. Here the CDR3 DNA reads TGTGCCAGCAGTGACAGGGGGCGAGGCTACACCTTC. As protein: CASSDRGRGYTF.

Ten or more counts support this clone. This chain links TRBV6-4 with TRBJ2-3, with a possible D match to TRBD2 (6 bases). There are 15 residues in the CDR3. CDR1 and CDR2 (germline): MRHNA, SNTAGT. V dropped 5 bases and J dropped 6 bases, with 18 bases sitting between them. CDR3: CASSPWASDQDTQYF. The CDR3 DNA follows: TGTGCCAGCAGTCCTTGGGCTAGCGATCAGGATACGCAGTATTTT.

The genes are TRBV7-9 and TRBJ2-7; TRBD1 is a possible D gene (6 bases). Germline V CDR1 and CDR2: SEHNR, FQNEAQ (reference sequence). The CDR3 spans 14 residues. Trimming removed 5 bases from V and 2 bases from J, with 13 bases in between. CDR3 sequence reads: CASSLSDRTYEQYF. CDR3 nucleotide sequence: TGTGCCAGCAGCCTATCGGACAGAACCTACGAGCAGTACTTC.

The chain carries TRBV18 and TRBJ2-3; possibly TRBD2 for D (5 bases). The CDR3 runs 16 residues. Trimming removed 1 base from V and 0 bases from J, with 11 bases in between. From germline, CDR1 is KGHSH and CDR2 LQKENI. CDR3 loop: CASSPLSAASTDTQYF. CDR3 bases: TGTGCCAGCTCACCACTTAGCGCCGCGAGCACAGATACGCAGTATTTT.

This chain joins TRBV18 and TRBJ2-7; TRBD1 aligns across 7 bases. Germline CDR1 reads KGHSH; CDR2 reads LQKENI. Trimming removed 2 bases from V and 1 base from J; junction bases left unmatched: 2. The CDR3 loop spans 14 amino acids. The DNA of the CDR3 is TGTGCCAGCTCACCAGAGACAGGGTCCTACGAGCAGTACTTC. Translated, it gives CASSPETGSYEQYF.

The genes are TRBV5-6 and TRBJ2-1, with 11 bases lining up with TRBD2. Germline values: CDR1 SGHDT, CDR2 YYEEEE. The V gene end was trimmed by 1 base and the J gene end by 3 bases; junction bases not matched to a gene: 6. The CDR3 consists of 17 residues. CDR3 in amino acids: CASSLPLAGGHYNEQFF. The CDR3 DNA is TGTGCCAGCAGCTTGCCCTTAGCGGGAGGGCACTACAATGAGCAGTTCTTC.

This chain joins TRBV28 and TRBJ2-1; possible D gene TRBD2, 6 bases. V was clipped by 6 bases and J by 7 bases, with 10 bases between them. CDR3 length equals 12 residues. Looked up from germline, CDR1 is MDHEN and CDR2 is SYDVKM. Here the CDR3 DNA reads TGTGCCAGCAGCCTAGGGAGGAATGAGCAGTTCTTC. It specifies CASSLGRNEQFF.

The CDR3 here is CASSTGFGYTF. DNA for the CDR3: TGTGCCAGCAGTACAGGGTTTGGCTACACCTTC. This rearrangement joins TRBV2 to TRBJ1-2, with D perhaps matching TRBD1 (6 bases). The germline CDR1 and CDR2 sequences are SNHLY and FYNNEI. Trimming left V 5 bases short and J 7 bases short, with 8 bases between. The CDR3 contains 11 residues.

The CDR3 reads CASSEDRANQPQHF. CDR3 in DNA: TGTGCCAGCAGTGAAGACAGGGCCAATCAGCCCCAGCATTTT. The V call is TRBV6-1, the J call TRBJ1-5, with D possibly being TRBD1 (6 bases). The CDR3 loop spans 14 amino acids. The V gene lost 1 base and the J gene lost 3 bases, with 7 bases spanning the gap. Germline V lookup: CDR1 MNHNS, CDR2 SASEGT.

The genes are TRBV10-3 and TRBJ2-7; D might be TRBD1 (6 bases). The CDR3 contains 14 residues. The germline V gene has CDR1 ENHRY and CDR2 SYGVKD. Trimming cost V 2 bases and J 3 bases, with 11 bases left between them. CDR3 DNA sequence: TGTGCCATCAGTGAGAGACAGGCCAACTACGAGCAGTACGTC. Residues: CAISERQANYEQYV.

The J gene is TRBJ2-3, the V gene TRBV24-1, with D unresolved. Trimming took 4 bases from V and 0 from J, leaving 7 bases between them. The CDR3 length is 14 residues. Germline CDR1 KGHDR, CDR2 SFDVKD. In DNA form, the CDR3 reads TGTGCCACCAGTGACCCAGGAAGCACAGATACGCAGTATTTT. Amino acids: CATSDPGSTDTQYF.

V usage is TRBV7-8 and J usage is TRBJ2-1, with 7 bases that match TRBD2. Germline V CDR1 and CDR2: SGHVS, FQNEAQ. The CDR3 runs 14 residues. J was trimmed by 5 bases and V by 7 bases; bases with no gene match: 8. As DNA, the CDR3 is TGTGCCAGCACATGGACTAGATCGAACAATGAGCAGTTCTTC. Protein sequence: CASTWTRSNNEQFF.

In DNA form, the CDR3 reads TGCAGTGCTAGTCGGCAGGGCGTAGGCTACACCTTC. This encodes CSASRQGVGYTF. The rearrangement uses TRBV20-1 and TRBJ1-2; possibly TRBD1 for D (5 bases). Looked up from germline, CDR1 is DFQATT and CDR2 is SNEGSKA (reference sequence). The CDR3 runs 12 residues. Trimming pared 3 bases from V and 8 bases from J, leaving 13 bases between.

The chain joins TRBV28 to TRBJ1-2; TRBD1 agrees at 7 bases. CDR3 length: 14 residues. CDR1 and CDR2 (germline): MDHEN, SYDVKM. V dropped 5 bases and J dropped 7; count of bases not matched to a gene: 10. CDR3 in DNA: TGTGCCAGCAGTCCCGGGACAGACGCGAGTGGCTACACCTTC. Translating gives CASSPGTDASGYTF.